This TCR beta chain was sequenced during a study of T cells in Graves' hyperthyroidism and ophthalmopathy. Amplification yielded TCR beta CDR3 regions, with RNA transcripts as the source. The HTBI primer set served for first-round RT-PCR of the TCR CDR3. TCRdb independently ran MiXCR on the multiplex PCR reads; one entry per CDR3 protein. The sample includes more than 500,000 distinct CDR3 sequences, 40% to 50% of them seen just once. The table lists this clonotype with many counts. Diagnoses rested on clinical symptoms, serum thyroxine and TRAb, thyroid ultrasound and orbital computed tomography. Per germline, CDR1 SGHRS and CDR2 YFSETQ. This CDR3 is 16 amino acids long. V was clipped by 4 bases and J by 4 bases, with 20 bases between them.

What was sequenced was peripheral blood or thyroid tissue (not recorded which). This chain uses TRBV5-1 with TRBJ2-5; weak D call: TRBD2 (5 bases). The sequence was collected from an adult woman with Graves' disease, either hyperthyroidism or ophthalmopathy (not recorded which). In nucleotides, the CDR3 is TGCGCCAGCAGCCTTTTATCGGGCGGTCGGGGAGAGACCCAGTACTTC. Translated: CASSLLSGGRGETQYF.